This entry describes one TCR beta chain. The sample belongs to a study of shared clonotypes between healthy human individuals. Study at large: CD4 naive and memory got three plates each, CD8 naive two, CD8 memory one.

Sequenced by immunoSEQ multiplex PCR; TCRdb stores in-frame clones only, minus some. The sample lists around 700,000 clones; less than 80% were seen once. V lost 4 bases, J lost 6 bases, and 7 bases lay in between. The CDR3 is made up of 11 amino acids. Germline lookup yields CDR1 MNHEY and CDR2 SMNVEV (reference sequence). The TCR was taken from a woman aged 30 to 39 in good health. The chain has TRBV27 and TRBJ2-7; D not resolved. Material for sequencing was memory CD4+ T cells sorted from blood. Subset: CD45RA-negative fraction. Here the CDR3 reads CASSSPPEQYF. As DNA, the CDR3 is TGTGCCAGCAGTTCCCCGCCCGAGCAGTACTTC.